The T cell receptor beta chain under discussion was sequenced for a study of blood T cell repertoires in COVID-19. The CDR3 runs 14 residues. V was clipped by 8 bases and J by 4 bases; unmatched bases: 6. The germline CDR1 and CDR2 sequences are MNHEY and SVGAGI. Here immunoSEQ multiplex PCR was the method, and the copy in TCRdb shows in-frame clones only, minus some. The profile shows just over 80,000 clones, approximately 90% of them singletons. In this sample, this clone turned up once. V usage is TRBV6-5 and J usage is TRBJ1-2; the match to TRBD1 covers 11 bases. Specimen: PBMCs or T cells enriched from blood (not recorded which). The receptor was isolated from a woman between 45 and 65 years old with acute COVID-19. The CDR3 DNA is TGTGCCAGCGGCCGGACAGGGGGCTTCTATGGCTACACCTTC. Protein: CASGRTGGFYGYTF.